This T cell receptor beta chain was sequenced during a study of response to subunit inactivated influenza vaccine. MiXCR, applied by TCRdb to the RT-PCR reads, yields one record per CDR3 protein. The sample carries under 550,000 distinct CDR3 sequences, approximately 7.3% recorded once. The CDR3 consists of 14 residues. Between the trimmed V and J ends, which lost 6 bases and 4 bases, there was a span of 12 bases. This clonotype has at least ten counts. The material sequenced was PBMCs from blood, taken around 2 years after vaccination. This chain joins TRBV12-3 or TRBV12-4 and TRBJ1-4; D is perhaps TRBD1 (6 bases). The sequence derives from a man aged 50 to 69 who received an inactivated influenza vaccine. The CDR3 spells CASSPGHNNEKLFF. CDR3 sequence (DNA): TGTGCCAGCAGCCCGGGACACAATAATGAAAAACTGTTTTTT.